Shown below are 14 T cell receptor beta chains from a single sample sequenced in a study of untreated major depressive disorder (dated by TCRdb to the late 2010s). The library was built by means of the immunoSEQ multiplex PCR assay. TCRdb took over this immuneACCESS table, retaining in-frame rearrangements with V and J assigned. Such tables are incomplete; in checked studies, under half of the missing clones stem from an unresolved V gene, and the remainder is unexplained. The sample contains about 25,000 clones, about 90% of them found a single time. The ten biggest clones cover 0.72% of the sample. No antigen has been assigned to these receptors. On the study overall, not on this receptor specifically: Sequencing confirmed higher TRBV05-01 (Vbeta 5.1) usage among CD4+ T cells of depressed patients than controls, with p = 0.040 in a one-tailed test.

Material for sequencing was CD4+ T cells from PBMCs. The receptors stem from a woman younger than 45 with major depressive disorder.

The rearrangement joins TRBV7-6 to TRBJ2-7; D assignment may be TRBD1 or TRBD2 (5 bases each). There are 13 residues in the CDR3. V gave up 4 bases and J gave up 7 bases, with 14 bases separating them. CDR1 is SGHVS, CDR2 FNYEAQ, per germline. CDR3 loop: CASSSTRGREQYF. The CDR3 DNA sequence: TGTGCCAGCAGCTCTACCCGGGGCAGAGAGCAGTACTTC.

The CDR3 sequence: CASSRRLGGGPDTEAFF. The CDR3 DNA follows: TGTGCCAGCAGTCGTAGGCTCGGCGGGGGGCCTGACACTGAAGCTTTCTTT. The chain links TRBV28 to TRBJ1-1; maybe TRBD1 (6 bases). V lost 5 bases to trimming and J lost 3 bases, with 22 bases between them. Germline loops: CDR1 MDHEN, CDR2 SYDVKM. The CDR3 contains 17 residues.

The chain employs TRBV2 and TRBJ1-5; the D is unclear. The CDR3 extends over 13 amino acids. The V gene's germline CDR1 is SNHLY and CDR2 FYNNEI. Trimming cost V 7 bases and J 6 bases, with 13 bases left between them. The CDR3 is CASKSSASQPQHF. The DNA for the CDR3 is TGTGCCAGCAAAAGTTCGGCGAGTCAGCCCCAGCATTTT.

V and J are TRBV2 and TRBJ2-2; D is perhaps TRBD2 (6 bases). CDR3 length: 14 residues. Germline values: CDR1 SNHLY, CDR2 FYNNEI. Deletions cut 10 bases from V and 3 bases from J, with 15 bases between. The CDR3 DNA follows: TGTGCCACCGGACGGGAGAGGGACACCGGGGAGCTGTTTTTT. Translating gives CATGRERDTGELFF.

This chain uses TRBV5-1 with TRBJ1-1; tentatively, D is TRBD1 (6 bases). CDR1 and CDR2 (germline): SGHRS, YFSETQ. Trimming stripped 3 bases from V and 1 base from J, with 13 bases between. The CDR3 sequence is 15 residues long. The chain's CDR3 is CASSSKTGWNTEAFF. The DNA for the CDR3 is TGCGCCAGCAGCTCTAAGACAGGCTGGAACACTGAAGCTTTCTTT.

CDR3 nucleotide sequence: TGCGCCAGCAGCCAAGTCTCTCGCAGGGGGCACAACGAGCAGTACTTC. Its translation: CASSQVSRRGHNEQYF. The chain joins TRBV4-1 to TRBJ2-7; 8 bases are a match to TRBD1. Germline CDR1 MGHRA, CDR2 YSYEKL. The CDR3 runs to 16 residues. The ends lost 1 base at V and 5 bases at J; junction bases unmatched: 10.

The chain recombines TRBV2 with TRBJ2-7; TRBD2 matches at 9 bases. The germline V gene has CDR1 SNHLY and CDR2 FYNNEI. The ends lost 5 bases at V and 0 bases at J; junction bases unmatched: 2. The CDR3 has 14 residues. Written as DNA, the CDR3 is TGTGCCAGCAGTTTAGCGGGGGCCTCCTACGAGCAGTACTTC. This gives the protein CASSLAGASYEQYF.

The chain has TRBV9 and TRBJ2-1, with a weak D call TRBD2 (5 bases). Trimming removed 2 bases at V and 0 bases at J, with 12 bases between. This CDR3 is 16 amino acids long. Germline V gene lookup returns CDR1 SGDLS and CDR2 YYNGEE. This chain's CDR3 is CASSVTIASSYNEQFF. For the CDR3, the DNA is TGTGCCAGCAGCGTGACTATCGCCTCCTCCTACAATGAGCAGTTCTTC.

This clone has just one count. The rearrangement joins TRBV5-4 to TRBJ2-3; 9 bases agree with TRBD2. V trimming: 4 bases; J trimming: 5 bases; junction bases outside the gene matches: 11. This CDR3 is 16 amino acids long. Germline assignment: CDR1 SGHNT and CDR2 YYREEE (reference sequence). This chain's CDR3 is CASSPIAGASEDTQYF. The CDR3, as DNA: TGTGCCAGCAGCCCAATAGCGGGGGCCAGCGAAGATACGCAGTATTTT.

This clone has a single count. The chain links TRBV19 to TRBJ2-1, with TRBD2 matching over 7 bases. With V trimmed by 7 bases and J by 0 bases, 6 bases remained unmatched. This CDR3 has 15 residues. The germline CDR1 and CDR2 sequences are LNHDA and SQIVND (reference sequence). The CDR3 reads CASNLAANSYNEQFF. DNA of the CDR3: TGTGCCAGTAATCTAGCGGCAAACTCCTACAATGAGCAGTTCTTC.

The V and J genes are TRBV6-6 and TRBJ1-2, with D possibly matching TRBD1 (5 bases). CDR3 length equals 15 residues. Germline lookup yields CDR1 MNHNY and CDR2 SVGAGI (reference sequence). V lost 6 bases and J 0 bases, leaving 14 bases between the germline ends. Here the CDR3 DNA reads TGTGCCAGCAGACCGGGCGGGGGAACTAACTATGGCTACACCTTC. Its protein is CASRPGGGTNYGYTF.

The rearrangement uses TRBV6-4 and TRBJ2-7, with 7 bases that match TRBD2. The germline gives CDR1 MRHNA, CDR2 SNTAGT. This CDR3 has 14 residues. J was trimmed by 7 bases and V by 2 bases; bases with no gene match: 8. The CDR3 loop reads CASSDEPGGGEQYF. The CDR3 coding sequence is TGTGCCAGCAGTGACGAGCCGGGGGGTGGTGAGCAGTACTTC.

In its sample, this clone was seen a few times. The chain employs TRBV28 and TRBJ2-7; 7 positions match TRBD1. This CDR3 contains 14 residues. The ends lost 6 bases at V and 0 bases at J; junction bases unmatched: 5. In germline, CDR1 is MDHEN, CDR2 SYDVKM. In DNA form, the CDR3 reads TGTGCCAGCAGGCGACAGGGCCTCTCCTACGAGCAGTACTTC. It specifies CASRRQGLSYEQYF.

J is TRBJ1-4 and V is TRBV7-2; D gene unclear. The germline V and J ends were trimmed by 0 bases and 8 bases, with 4 bases remaining between them. Germline assignment: CDR1 SGHTA and CDR2 FQGNSA. This CDR3 is 12 amino acids long. The CDR3 reads CASSLAAEKLFF. The CDR3 DNA sequence: TGTGCCAGCAGCTTAGCCGCGGAAAAACTGTTTTTT.